This TCR beta chain was obtained from a study of shared clonotypes between healthy human individuals. General study results and limits: The diversity represented, both genetic and in exposure history, was limited by few donors.

Replicate PCRs for sorted subsets used 200 ng DNA; this equaled about 30,000 T cell genomes. This table comes from immunoSEQ multiplex PCR, and its TCRdb copy is limited to in-frame clones, with some not included. The table includes millions of clones, 95% detected once. Details on this clone: Its antigen is not known.

The CDR3 length is 17 residues. V was cut by 1 base and J by 2 bases, with 15 bases left in between. CDR1 and CDR2 from the germline V gene are SGHAT and FQNNGV. This receptor was obtained from a young man in good health. Sequenced material: naive CD4+ T cells sorted from blood. The subset here: CD45RA+ positively selected. J is TRBJ1-3 and V is TRBV11-2; D possibly corresponds to TRBD1 (6 bases). The CDR3 region has the DNA TGTGCCAGCAGCTTAGGATCCGGGGGCTTTCCTGGAAACACCATATATTTT. Protein: CASSLGSGGFPGNTIYF.